This T cell receptor beta chain is from a study of blood T cell repertoires in COVID-19 (dated by TCRdb to the early 2020s). The study in broad terms: Samples from collaborators originated in the United States, Italy and Spain and spanned both the acute and convalescent phases of COVID-19. The material from the prospective study consisted of cDNA or gDNA derived from T cells, B-cell-depleted T cells, or PBMCs. The dataset comprised deeply sampled blood TCRbeta repertoires from subjects exposed to, actively infected with, or recovered from COVID-19. The repertoires were made available in a free public database intended to serve as a resource for research on the immune response to SARS-CoV-2. Samples were obtained from the ongoing ImmuneRACE study (first 160 participants) and from 1,254 subjects provided by 6 global collaborators. A de-identified subject ID, COVID-19 status, age in years and sex were almost always included in the sample metadata. Where available, HLA class I and class II types were obtained from metadata supplied by the sample provider rather than from assay-based typing.

The paper as a whole reports these results and caveats: The quantity of clinical and demographic metadata differed by source and by participant and was supplied without curation.

As encoded in the germline V gene, CDR1 is MGHRA while CDR2 is YSYEKL. The CDR3 spans 13 residues, from the cysteine through the phenylalanine. Just CDR3 DNA is preserved here, 39 bases in frame from base 1. The V and J ends are trimmed by 0 bases and 12 bases, leaving 14 bases between them. About this clone: The target of this receptor is not known. It has no much larger one-base neighbor in the sample; base qualities were not kept.

TCRbeta CDR3 regions were amplified from genomic DNA by means of the immunoSEQ Assay, a bias-controlled multiplex PCR. As for how the authors treated the data: The number of nucleated cells in each sample was estimated from the amplification of reference gene primers within the assay. To quantify the absolute abundance of each unique TCRbeta CDR3 rearrangement, sequence reads were collapsed and filtered. For each sample, productive Simpson clonality was calculated as the square root of Simpson's diversity index over productive rearrangements. TCRdb mirrors the immuneACCESS table, restricted to in-frame sequences. Some clones are absent from its copies; in checked studies, under half trace to an unresolved V gene, and the reason for the others is unknown. V and J calls and clone size are those listed in that table; D and trimming were worked out from the DNA. This sample comprises hundreds of thousands of clones, 80% to 90% of them detected only once. Of the sample, roughly 0.25% is held by the ten largest clones.

Each collaborating institution followed its own protocols to collect whole blood in K2EDTA tubes. For TCRbeta analysis, collaborators shipped samples as frozen whole blood, isolated PBMCs, or DNA extracted from either of those sample types. The TCR originated in a woman aged 18 to 35 with acute or convalescent COVID-19. The V gene is TRBV4-1 and the J gene is TRBJ1-1; no D gene call is confident. Source material: peripheral blood. The nucleotide sequence reads as follows: TGCGCCAGCAGCCAAGAGGGGAGACCCGAGTCTTTCTTT. Its translation reads: CASSQEGRPESFF.